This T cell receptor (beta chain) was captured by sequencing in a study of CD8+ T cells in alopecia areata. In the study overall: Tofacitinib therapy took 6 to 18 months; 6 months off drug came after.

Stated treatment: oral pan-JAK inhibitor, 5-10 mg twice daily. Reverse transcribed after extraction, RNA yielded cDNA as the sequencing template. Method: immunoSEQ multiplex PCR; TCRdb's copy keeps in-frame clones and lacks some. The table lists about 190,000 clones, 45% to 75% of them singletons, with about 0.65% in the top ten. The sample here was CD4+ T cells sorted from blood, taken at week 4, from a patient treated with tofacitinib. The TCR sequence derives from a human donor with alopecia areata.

The CDR3 sequence: CAWIPGQKFQETQYF. The CDR3 DNA reads TGTGCCTGGATCCCGGGACAGAAGTTCCAAGAGACCCAGTACTTC. This sequence joins TRBV30 and TRBJ2-5, with TRBD1 matching 7 bases. Germline trimming cut 4 bases from V and 1 base from J; bases unmatched to any gene: 9. Germline V CDR1 and CDR2: GTSNPN, SVGIG (reference sequence). The CDR3 runs to 15 residues.